One sample yielded the 9 T cell receptor beta chains listed below, sequenced in a study of blood T cell repertoires in COVID-19. The method was immunoSEQ multiplex PCR; TCRdb's version includes in-frame clones alone and lacks a portion of them. Of 250,000 to 300,000 clones listed, approximately 91% are singletons. The sequenced material came from peripheral blood. The receptor set was obtained from a woman in her thirties with acute or convalescent COVID-19.

The V and J genes are TRBV5-6 and TRBJ2-3; no clear D gene. This CDR3 is built from 15 residues. V dropped 6 bases and J dropped 2 bases, with 16 bases sitting between them. Germline V gene lookup returns CDR1 SGHDT and CDR2 YYEEEE. CDR3 in amino acids: CASIRWQAHTDTQYF. The CDR3 DNA is TGTGCCAGCATAAGATGGCAGGCTCACACAGATACGCAGTATTTT.

The table lists this clone with a few counts. The chain uses TRBV30 and TRBJ1-1, with D uncertain. The CDR3 is made up of 13 amino acids. Germline values: CDR1 GTSNPN, CDR2 SVGIG (reference sequence). The V end was cut by 4 bases, the J end by 1 base, with 10 bases between. The CDR3 DNA follows: TGTGCCTGGAAGAGGGTGTGGAACACTGAAGCTTTCTTT. Protein: CAWKRVWNTEAFF.

A remark on this clone: The sample has other DNA sequences that encode this CDR3 too. The V call is TRBV29-1, the J call TRBJ2-7, with 9 nucleotides matching TRBD1. Germline V CDR1 and CDR2: SQVTM, ANQGSEA. V shed 4 bases, J shed 1 base, and the junction held 2 bases outside the gene matches. The CDR3 consists of 13 residues. The CDR3 nucleotides read TGCAGCGTTGGTGGGACAGGGTCCTACGAGCAGTACTTC. It translates to CSVGGTGSYEQYF.

This chain uses TRBV14 with TRBJ1-1; the D gene is possibly TRBD1 (6 bases). The ends were cut back, 2 bases at V and 1 base at J, with 11 bases in the middle. This CDR3 comprises 15 residues. CDR1 and CDR2 from the germline V gene are SGHDN and FVKESK. In DNA form, the CDR3 reads TGTGCCAGCAGCCAAAACCGGGGACAGAACACTGAAGCTTTCTTT. Translated: CASSQNRGQNTEAFF.

This clone was picked up one time. This chain connects TRBV5-5 to TRBJ2-2; 9 bases agree with TRBD2. The ends lost 4 bases at V and 0 bases at J; junction bases unmatched: 4. The CDR3 totals 16 residues. Looked up from germline, CDR1 is SGHKS and CDR2 is YYEKEE (reference sequence). The CDR3 spells CASSLLAGTNTGELFF. In nucleotides, the CDR3 is TGTGCCAGCAGCCTCCTAGCGGGGACGAACACCGGGGAGCTGTTTTTT.

This chain joins TRBV6-2 or TRBV6-3 and TRBJ2-3; D possibly corresponds to TRBD2 (6 bases). The CDR3 runs to 18 residues. V was cut by 0 bases and J by 0 bases, with 16 bases left in between. The germline CDR1 and CDR2 sequences are MNHEY and SVGEGT. Here the CDR3 DNA reads TGTGCCAGCAGTTACTCGAGGTTTCGCGGGACTAGCACAGATACGCAGTATTTT. It is translated as CASSYSRFRGTSTDTQYF.

Here the CDR3 reads CASSLTSGRAVEQYF. The CDR3 nucleotides read TGTGCCAGCAGTCTAACTAGCGGGAGGGCGGTCGAGCAGTACTTC. The chain combines TRBV27 with TRBJ2-7; 13 bases align to TRBD2. From germline, CDR1 is MNHEY and CDR2 SMNVEV (reference sequence). V shed 5 bases, J shed 6 bases, and the junction held 7 bases outside the gene matches. CDR3 length equals 15 residues.

The chain uses TRBV9 and TRBJ2-5; 9 positions match TRBD2. The CDR3 has 16 residues. The germline V gene encodes CDR1 SGDLS and CDR2 YYNGEE. The J segment lost 1 base and the V segment lost 0 bases, leaving 4 bases of the junction unmatched. The CDR3 bases are TGTGCCAGCAGCGTAGCCTCTAGCGGGGCCCAAGAGACCCAGTACTTC. Encoded protein: CASSVASSGAQETQYF.

This clone was picked up a small number of times. The CDR3 protein is CASSQGDYGYTF. CDR3 sequence (DNA): TGTGCCAGCAGTCAGGGGGACTATGGCTACACCTTC. The chain employs TRBV28 and TRBJ1-2, with TRBD1 identical over 7 bases. Germline-derived CDR1 and CDR2 are MDHEN and SYDVKM. V trimming: 5 bases; J trimming: 3 bases; junction bases outside the gene matches: 0. There are 12 residues in the CDR3.